These T cell receptor beta chains were read from a single sample in a study of T cells in Graves' hyperthyroidism and ophthalmopathy. TCRdb analysed the multiplex PCR reads with MiXCR anew, one entry per CDR3 protein. This table holds 500,000 to 550,000 distinct CDR3 sequences, around 21% found once. Sequencing input: blood. The receptors were gathered from a man aged 18-30 years with Graves' hyperthyroidism. The CDR3 runs from the conserved cysteine through the conserved F or W. A D gene is named only where the DNA matches it firmly. Expanded clones are given a class, and other clones once, few, many or no size at all.

TRBD1	TRBV5-6	15	many	TRBJ2-2	TGTGCCAGCAGTTTTGGACAGGGGGACACCGGGGAGCTGTTTTTT	CASSFGQGDTGELFF
TRBD1	TRBV30	14	few	TRBJ1-5	TGTGCCTCAGACGGGACAGGGTTTGGTCAGCCCCAGCATTTT	CASDGTGFGQPQHF
-	TRBV11-2	14	many	TRBJ2-5	TGTGCCAGCAGCTTAGGGTCCCGCCAAGAGACCCAGTACTTC	CASSLGSRQETQYF
-	TRBV9	15	few	TRBJ1-2	TGTGCCAGCAGCCCAGCAGCAGGGAATAACTATGGCTACACCTTC	CASSPAAGNNYGYTF
-	TRBV19	14	-	TRBJ2-5	TGTGCCAGTAGTGACAGGCGGGCAGGAGAGACCCAGTACTTC	CASSDRRAGETQYF
-	TRBV6-1	13	many	TRBJ1-1	TGTGCCAGCAGTGCGACCACGGGGACTGAAGCTTTCTTT	CASSATTGTEAFF
-	TRBV30	14	many	TRBJ1-3	TGTGCCTGTTCCCTCGGTGGCTCTGGAAACACCATATATTTT	CACSLGGSGNTIYF
-	TRBV6-1	16	few	TRBJ1-5	TGTGCCAGCAGTGGCTACCCAGGGGCCCTCAAGCAGCCCCAGCATTTT	CASSGYPGALKQPQHF
-	TRBV25-1	12	-	TRBJ2-7	TGTGCCAGCAGTGACAGTACCAACGAGCAGTACTTC	CASSDSTNEQYF
-	TRBV6-2/TRBV6-3	13	many	TRBJ1-1	TGTGCCAGCAGTACCTGGCAGGGATCTGAAGCTTTCTTT	CASSTWQGSEAFF
-	TRBV11-1	16	few	TRBJ1-2	TGTGCCAGCAGCCCAGTCAGGCAGGATCCTAACTATGGCTACACCTTC	CASSPVRQDPNYGYTF
-	TRBV2	15	few	TRBJ2-5	TGTGCCAGCAGTGAAGCCACGGGACCCTCCGCGACCCAGTACTTC	CASSEATGPSATQYF